The clone carrying this T cell receptor beta chain was counted at least ten times. Each CDR3 protein gets one entry after TCRdb re-called the 5' RACE reads with MiXCR. The sample lists tens of thousands of distinct CDR3 sequences, 14% occurring once. This entry is derived from a study of early T cells in non-severe SARS-CoV-2 infection. Germline V lookup: CDR1 SNHLY, CDR2 FYNNEI. Trimming removed 0 bases at V and 4 bases at J, with 18 bases between. This CDR3 comprises 17 residues. This clonotype was sampled from an adult who was a healthcare worker with PCR-confirmed SARS-CoV-2 infection or an uninfected control (not recorded which). V is TRBV2 and J is TRBJ1-1; a weak D match, TRBD1 (6 bases). The sample was whole blood. The CDR3 here is CASSEAAQGRGGTEAFF. The DNA of the CDR3 is TGTGCCAGCAGTGAAGCCGCACAGGGTCGGGGAGGCACTGAAGCTTTCTTT.